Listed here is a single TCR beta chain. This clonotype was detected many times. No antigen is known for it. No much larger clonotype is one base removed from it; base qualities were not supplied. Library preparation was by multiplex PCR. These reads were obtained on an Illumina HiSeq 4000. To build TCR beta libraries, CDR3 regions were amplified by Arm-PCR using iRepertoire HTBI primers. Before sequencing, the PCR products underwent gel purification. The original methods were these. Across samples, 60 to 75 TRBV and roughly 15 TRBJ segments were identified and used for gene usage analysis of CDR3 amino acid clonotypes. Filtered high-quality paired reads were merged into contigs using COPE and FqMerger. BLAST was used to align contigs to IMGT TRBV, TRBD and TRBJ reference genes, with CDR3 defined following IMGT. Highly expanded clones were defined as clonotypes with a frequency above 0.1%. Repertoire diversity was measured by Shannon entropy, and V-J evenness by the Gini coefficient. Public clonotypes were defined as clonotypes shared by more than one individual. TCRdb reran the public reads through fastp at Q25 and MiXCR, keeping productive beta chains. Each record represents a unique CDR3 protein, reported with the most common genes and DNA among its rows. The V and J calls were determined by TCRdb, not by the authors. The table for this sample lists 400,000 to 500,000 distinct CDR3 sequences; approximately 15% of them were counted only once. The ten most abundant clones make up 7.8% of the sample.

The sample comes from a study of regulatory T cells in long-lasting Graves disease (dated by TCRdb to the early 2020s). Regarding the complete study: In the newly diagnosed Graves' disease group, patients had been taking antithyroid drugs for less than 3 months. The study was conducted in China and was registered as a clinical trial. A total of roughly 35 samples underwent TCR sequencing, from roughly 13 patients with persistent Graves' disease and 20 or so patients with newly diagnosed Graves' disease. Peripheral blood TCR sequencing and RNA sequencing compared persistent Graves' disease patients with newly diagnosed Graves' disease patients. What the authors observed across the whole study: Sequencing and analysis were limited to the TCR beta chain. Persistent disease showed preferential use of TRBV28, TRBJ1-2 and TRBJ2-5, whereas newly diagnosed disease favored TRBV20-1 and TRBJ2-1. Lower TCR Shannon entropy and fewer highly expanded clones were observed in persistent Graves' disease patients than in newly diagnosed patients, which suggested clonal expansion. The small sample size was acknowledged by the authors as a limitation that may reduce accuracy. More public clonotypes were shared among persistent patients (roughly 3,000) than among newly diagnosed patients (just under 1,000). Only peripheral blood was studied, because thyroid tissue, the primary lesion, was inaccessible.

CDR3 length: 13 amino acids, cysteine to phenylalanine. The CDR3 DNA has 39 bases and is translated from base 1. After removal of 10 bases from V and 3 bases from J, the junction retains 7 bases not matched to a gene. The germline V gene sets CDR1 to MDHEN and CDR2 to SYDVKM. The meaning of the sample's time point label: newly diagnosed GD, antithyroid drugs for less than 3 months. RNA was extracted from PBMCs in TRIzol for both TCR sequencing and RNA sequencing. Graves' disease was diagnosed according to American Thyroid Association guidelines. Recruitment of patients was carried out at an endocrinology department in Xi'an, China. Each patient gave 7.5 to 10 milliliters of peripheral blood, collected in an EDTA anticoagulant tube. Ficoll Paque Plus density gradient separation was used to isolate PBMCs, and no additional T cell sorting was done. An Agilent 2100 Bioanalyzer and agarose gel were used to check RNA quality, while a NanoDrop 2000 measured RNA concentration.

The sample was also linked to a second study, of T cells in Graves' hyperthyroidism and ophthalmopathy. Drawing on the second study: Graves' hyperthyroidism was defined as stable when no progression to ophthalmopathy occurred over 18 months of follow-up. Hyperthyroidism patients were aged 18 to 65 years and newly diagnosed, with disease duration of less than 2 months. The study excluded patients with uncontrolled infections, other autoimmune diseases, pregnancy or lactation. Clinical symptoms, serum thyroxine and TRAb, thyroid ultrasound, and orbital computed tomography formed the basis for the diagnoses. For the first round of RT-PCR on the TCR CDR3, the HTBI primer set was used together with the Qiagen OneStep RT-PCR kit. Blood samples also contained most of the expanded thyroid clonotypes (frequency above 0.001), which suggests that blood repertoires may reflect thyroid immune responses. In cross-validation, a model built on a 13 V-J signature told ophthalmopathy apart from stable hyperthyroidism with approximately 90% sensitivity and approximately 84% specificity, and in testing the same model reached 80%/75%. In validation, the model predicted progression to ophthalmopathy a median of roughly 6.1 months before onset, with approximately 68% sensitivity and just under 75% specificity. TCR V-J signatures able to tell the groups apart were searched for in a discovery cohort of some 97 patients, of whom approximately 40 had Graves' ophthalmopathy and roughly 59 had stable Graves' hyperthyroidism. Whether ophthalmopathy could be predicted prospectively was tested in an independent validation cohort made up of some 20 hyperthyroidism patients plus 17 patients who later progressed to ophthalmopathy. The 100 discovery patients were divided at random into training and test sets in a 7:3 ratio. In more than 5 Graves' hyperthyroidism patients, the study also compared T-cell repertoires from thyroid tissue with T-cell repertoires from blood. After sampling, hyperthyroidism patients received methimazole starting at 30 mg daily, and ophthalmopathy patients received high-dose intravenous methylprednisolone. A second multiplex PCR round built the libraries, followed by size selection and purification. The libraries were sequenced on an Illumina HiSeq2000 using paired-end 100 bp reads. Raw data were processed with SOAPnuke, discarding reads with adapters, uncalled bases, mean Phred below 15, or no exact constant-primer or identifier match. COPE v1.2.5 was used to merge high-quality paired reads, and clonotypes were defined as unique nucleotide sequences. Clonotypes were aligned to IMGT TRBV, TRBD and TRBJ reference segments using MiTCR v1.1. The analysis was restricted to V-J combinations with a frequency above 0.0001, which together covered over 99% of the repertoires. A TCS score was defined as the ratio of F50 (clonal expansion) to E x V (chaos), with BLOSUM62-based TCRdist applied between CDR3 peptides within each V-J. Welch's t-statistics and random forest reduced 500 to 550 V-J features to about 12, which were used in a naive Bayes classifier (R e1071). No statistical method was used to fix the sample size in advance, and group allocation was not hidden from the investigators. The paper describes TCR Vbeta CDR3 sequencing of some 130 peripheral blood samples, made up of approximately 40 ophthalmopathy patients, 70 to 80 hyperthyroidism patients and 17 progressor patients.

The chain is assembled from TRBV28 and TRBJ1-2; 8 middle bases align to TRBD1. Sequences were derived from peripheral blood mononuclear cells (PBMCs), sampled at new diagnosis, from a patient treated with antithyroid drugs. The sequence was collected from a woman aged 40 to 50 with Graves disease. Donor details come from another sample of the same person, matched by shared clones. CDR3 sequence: CATAQGVHYGYTF. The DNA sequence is TGTGCCACCGCACAGGGGGTTCACTATGGCTACACCTTC.